This T cell receptor beta chain was identified during a study of identical twins. Template switching added a universal primer site; cDNA carried unique molecular identifiers. MiXCR, run by TCRdb on the 5' RACE reads, gives a single entry per CDR3 protein. Altogether around 1.7 million distinct CDR3 sequences are present, roughly 35% being singletons, with the ten largest covering under 0.35%. This CDR3 is 13 amino acids long. Germline CDR1 reads SGHKS; CDR2 reads YYEKEE (reference sequence). J was trimmed by 4 bases and V by 4 bases; bases with no gene match: 4. Whole-study results and caveats: Cord blood beta clonotypes that were abundant carried fewer insertions, and memory repertoires showed no such trend. Compared with unrelated sharing, twin-shared out-of-frame alpha sequences had more low-probability sequences. Because invariant MAIT and iNKT cells could be present, zero-insertion analyses could be partly confounded.

About this clonotype: Its specificity is unknown. A much larger clone lies a single base off, so this may be a read error.

Sequencing used cord blood. The clonotype was recovered from a newborn girl in good health. V is TRBV5-5 and J is TRBJ1-2; 7 bases match TRBD1. CDR3 bases: TGTGCCAGCAGCGCCCGGGACAGCTATGGCTACACCTTC. Its protein is CASSARDSYGYTF.